A selection of T cell receptor beta chains follows, all from one sample in a study of CD8 T cells in Susac syndrome. TCRdb called the immunoSEQ multiplex PCR reads again in MiXCR, with one record for every CDR3 protein. The table has about 130,000 distinct CDR3 sequences, about 94% seen once. The sequenced sample consisted of CD4+ T cells from PBMCs. The receptors derive from a human donor in good health. Both conserved end residues are part of each CDR3. D genes are given only for firm matches. Clone size is stated in some rows and not others, as once, few, many or a class when expanded.

J,D,size,V,DNA,CDR3
TRBJ2-3,-,once,TRBV7-9,TGTGCCAGCAGGCCTAGCGCCATCACAGATACGCAGTATTTT,CASRPSAITDTQYF
TRBJ2-7,-,-,TRBV23-1,TGCGCCAGCAGTCAATTTTTGGTGTCGGACAGTAGCTACGAGCAGTACTTC,CASSQFLVSDSSYEQYF
TRBJ2-5,-,once,TRBV6-1,TGTGCCAGCAGTGATAGTCTTAGAGAGACCCAGTACTTC,CASSDSLRETQYF
TRBJ2-5,TRBD2,once,TRBV15,TGTGCCACCCTAGCGGGAGGGAGAGAGACCCAGTACTTC,CATLAGGRETQYF
TRBJ2-3,TRBD1,-,TRBV3-1,TGTGCCAGCAGCCAAACCCCGACATGGGACAGTGCGGGAGATACGCAGTATTTT,CASSQTPTWDSAGDTQYF
TRBJ2-5,-,once,TRBV5-1,TGCGCCAGCAGCTTGGCCGGGGCCAGGGAAGAGACCCAGTACTTC,CASSLAGAREETQYF
TRBJ2-3,-,-,TRBV6-2/TRBV6-3,TGTGCCAGCAGTTTCGGGACTCGACAGGGTACGCAGTATTTT,CASSFGTRQGTQYF
TRBJ1-1,TRBD1,-,TRBV12-3/TRBV12-4,TGTGCCAGCAGATCTCAGGGGGGGTACACTGAAGCTTTCTTT,CASRSQGGYTEAFF
TRBJ2-1,-,-,TRBV2,TGTGCCAGCAGTGTCCAGGGGAGCTCCTACAATGAGCAGTTCTTC,CASSVQGSSYNEQFF
TRBJ2-1,-,-,TRBV7-8,TGTGCCAGCACCCCCGCGGGCGGCAATGAGCAGTTCTTC,CASTPAGGNEQFF
TRBJ2-2,TRBD1,-,TRBV2,TGTGCCAGCAGTCCATCAAGACTTCCGACAGGGGGCACCGGGGAGCTGTTTTTT,CASSPSRLPTGGTGELFF
TRBJ1-4,-,-,TRBV19,TGTGCCAGTAGTCTCGGGACGGCCACTAATGAAAAACTGTTTTTT,CASSLGTATNEKLFF
TRBJ1-4,TRBD1,-,TRBV12-3/TRBV12-4,TGTGCCAGCACGCGACAGGGGGGGGAAAAACTGTTTTTT,CASTRQGGEKLFF
TRBJ2-3,-,-,TRBV20-1,TGCAGTGCTAGAGATCCGGCAGGGTCTAGCACAGATACGCAGTATTTT,CSARDPAGSSTDTQYF
TRBJ2-2,TRBD2,-,TRBV5-1,TGCGCCAGCAGCCGACTAGCGCCGAACACCGGGGAGCTGTTTTTT,CASSRLAPNTGELFF
TRBJ2-7,-,-,TRBV18,TGTGCCAGCTCACCATCCCCGGGCCTGAGCTCCTACGAGCAGTACTTC,CASSPSPGLSSYEQYF
TRBJ2-1,-,-,TRBV5-1,TGCGCCAGCAGCTCTGAGGGTAATGAGCAGTTCTTC,CASSSEGNEQFF
TRBJ2-5,-,-,TRBV9,TGTGCCAGCAGCGTAATCGGCTATGGAGGAGAGACCCAGTACTTC,CASSVIGYGGETQYF
TRBJ1-2,-,-,TRBV21-1,TGTGCCAGCAGCATACAGGGAACTGATAACTATGGCTACACCTTC,CASSIQGTDNYGYTF
TRBJ2-3,TRBD1,once,TRBV20-1,TGCAGTGCCGGGGACAGTTACACAGATACGCAGTATTTT,CSAGDSYTDTQYF
TRBJ2-7,-,-,TRBV12-3/TRBV12-4,TGTGCCAGCAGTTCCTTCTCCTACGAGCAGTACTTC,CASSSFSYEQYF
TRBJ2-1,TRBD2,-,TRBV2,TGTGCCAGCAGTGTCGGAGGGAGGGGCGGGTACAATGAGCAGTTCTTC,CASSVGGRGGYNEQFF
TRBJ1-4,TRBD1,-,TRBV14,TGTGCCAGCAGCCAAGATCCGTTCAGGGGGATGAGGAAACTGTTTTTT,CASSQDPFRGMRKLFF
TRBJ2-3,TRBD2,-,TRBV5-1,TGCGCCAGCAGCCGTATCACTAGCGGGAGGGCCGTAGCAGATACGCAGTATTTT,CASSRITSGRAVADTQYF
TRBJ2-7,-,-,TRBV29-1,TGCAGCGTTCCTGGGGACGGCCAACGGAACGAGCAGTACTTC,CSVPGDGQRNEQYF
TRBJ2-7,-,-,TRBV4-1,TGCGCCAGCAGCCAACCCGGGGACCTCTACGAGCAGTACTTC,CASSQPGDLYEQYF
TRBJ2-7,-,-,TRBV29-1,TGCAGCGTTGAGGGCGGAAGCGCCGTCGCCGAGCAGTACTTC,CSVEGGSAVAEQYF
TRBJ2-1,-,-,TRBV6-5,TGTGCCAGCAGTTATGTGGGAGAGTCGTTCTTC,CASSYVGESFF
TRBJ1-5,-,once,TRBV30,TGTGCCTGGAGGTCGAATAGCAATCAGCCCCAGCATTTT,CAWRSNSNQPQHF
TRBJ2-1,TRBD2,-,TRBV6-5,TGTGCCAGCAGTTCCACGGGGACTAGCGGGAGGGTTGGGAACAATGAGCAGTTCTTC,CASSSTGTSGRVGNNEQFF
TRBJ2-7,-,-,TRBV6-5,TGTGCCAGCAGTTTACGGGACCGGCCTCGTCAGCAGTACTTC,CASSLRDRPRQQYF
TRBJ2-1,TRBD2,-,TRBV5-4,TGTGCCAGCAGCTTGCCCGGACTAGCGGGAAACACCAATGAGCAGTTCTTC,CASSLPGLAGNTNEQFF
TRBJ2-7,TRBD2,-,TRBV6-5,TGTGCCAGCAGTTACGGGGGGGTTCGATACTTC,CASSYGGVRYF
TRBJ2-2,TRBD2,-,TRBV4-3,TGCGCCAGCAGACGAGTCAGCGGGAGGGGATACACCGGGGAGCTGTTTTTT,CASRRVSGRGYTGELFF
TRBJ2-2,-,few,TRBV14,TGTGCCAGCAGCCAAGCGTGGTATGACACCGGGGAGCTGTTTTTT,CASSQAWYDTGELFF
TRBJ2-2,-,-,TRBV5-1,TGCGCCAGCAGCGGGACCGGTAACACCGGGGAGCTGTTTTTT,CASSGTGNTGELFF
TRBJ2-5,-,-,TRBV29-1,TGCAGCGTTGTTCCCTTCACCCGGGGGAAAGAGACCCAGTACTTC,CSVVPFTRGKETQYF
TRBJ2-1,-,-,TRBV12-3/TRBV12-4,TGTGCCAGCACCACCACTAGTTACAATGAGCAGTTCTTC,CASTTTSYNEQFF
TRBJ1-4,-,-,TRBV2,TGTGCCAGCAGATATACAGGACAGCTTGAAAATGGAAAACTGTTTTTT,CASRYTGQLENGKLFF
TRBJ1-2,-,-,TRBV28,TGTGCCAGCAGTTCGCAGGGGTATGGCTATGGCTACACCTTC,CASSSQGYGYGYTF
TRBJ1-5,TRBD1,-,TRBV9,TGTGCCAGCAGCCCGGACAGGAGGAATCAGCCCCAGCATTTT,CASSPDRRNQPQHF
TRBJ2-7,-,few,TRBV23-1,TGCGCCAGCAGTCAATTACTAACAACCCGGTTATCTTGTCGGGGGCACGAGCAGTACTTC,CASSQLLTTRLSCRGHEQYF
TRBJ2-1,TRBD2,-,TRBV6-1,TGTGCCAGCAGTGAGCTGGGACTAGCGGGAATGAATGAGCAGTTCTTC,CASSELGLAGMNEQFF
TRBJ1-1,-,-,TRBV19,TGTGCCAGCCTGGGACGGTTCAACACTGAAGCTTTCTTT,CASLGRFNTEAFF
TRBJ1-2,TRBD1,-,TRBV7-2,TGTGCCAGCAGCTTATTCACAGGGGACTATGGCTACACCTTC,CASSLFTGDYGYTF
TRBJ2-1,-,-,TRBV29-1,TGCAGCGTTGAAGATGTAGACTTCTACAATGAGCAGTTCTTC,CSVEDVDFYNEQFF
TRBJ1-1,-,-,TRBV7-2,TGTGCCAGTGACCGGGGCGTGAACACTGAAGCTTTCTTT,CASDRGVNTEAFF
TRBJ1-1,-,-,TRBV7-9,TGTGCCAGCAGGGAGGGGAGGGAGGCTGAAGCTTTCTTT,CASREGREAEAFF
TRBJ1-5,-,-,TRBV5-6,TGTGCCAGCAGCCCTCAGGATCGGCACCAGCATTTT,CASSPQDRHQHF
TRBJ2-1,TRBD2,-,TRBV2,TGTGCCAGCAGGCCCCGGACTAGCGCATACAATGAGCAGTTCTTC,CASRPRTSAYNEQFF
TRBJ2-3,-,-,TRBV12-3/TRBV12-4,TGTGCCAGCAGTTCCCGCAACGGGGCCAGCACAGATACGCAGTATTTT,CASSSRNGASTDTQYF
TRBJ1-2,-,-,TRBV30,TGTGCCTGGAGTTCTCGGAACAGTTATGGCTACACCTTC,CAWSSRNSYGYTF
TRBJ1-2,-,-,TRBV5-6,TGTGCCAGCAGCGTCCAGTTGGGGTATGGCTACACCTTC,CASSVQLGYGYTF
TRBJ2-3,-,-,TRBV7-9,TGTGCCAGCAGCCCATTCGGGTCCACAGATACGCAGTATTTT,CASSPFGSTDTQYF
TRBJ1-5,TRBD1,-,TRBV20-1,TGCAGTGCTAGAAGGGGCCGGGGACAGGGGAATCAGCCCCAGCATTTT,CSARRGRGQGNQPQHF